A single sample is the source of the 28 T cell receptor beta chains below, sequenced in a study of blood T cell repertoires in COVID-19. Assay: immunoSEQ multiplex PCR; the TCRdb copy retains only in-frame clones and omits some. The repertoire holds 200,000 to 250,000 clones, with 70% to 90% as singletons. The sample taken for sequencing was PBMCs or T cells enriched from blood (not recorded which). The receptors originated from a man aged 40-55 years who had recovered from COVID-19.

J is TRBJ1-1 and V is TRBV5-1, with 7 bases aligning to TRBD1. The germline V gene encodes CDR1 SGHRS and CDR2 YFSETQ. The CDR3 consists of 15 residues. J lost 7 bases, V lost 0 bases, and 9 bases had no gene match. The chain's CDR3 is CASSLALGQGGEAFF. For the CDR3, the DNA is TGCGCCAGCAGCTTGGCCCTGGGGCAGGGGGGTGAAGCTTTCTTT.

The chain is built from TRBV19 and TRBJ2-1; the match to TRBD2 covers 12 bases. V lost 9 bases and J lost 5; bases outside the gene matches: 8. The CDR3 runs to 15 residues. CDR1 is LNHDA and CDR2 is SQIVND in the germline V gene (reference sequence). The CDR3 DNA follows: TGTGCCAGCCGTCTGCCTAGCGGGGGGGACAATGAGCAGTTCTTC. This encodes CASRLPSGGDNEQFF.

The genes are TRBV6-1 and TRBJ1-2, with 10 nucleotides matching TRBD1. V was pared by 4 bases and J by 8 bases, with 13 bases of the junction left unmatched. The CDR3 is made up of 16 amino acids. CDR1 and CDR2 from the germline V gene are MNHNS and SASEGT. CDR3 region: CASSAYPGQGEYGYTF. CDR3 coding DNA: TGTGCCAGCAGTGCCTACCCAGGACAGGGGGAATACGGCTACACCTTC.

The CDR3 bases are TGTGCCACCAGCAGGGACAGGGGGGGTCAGCCCCAGCATTTT. Amino acid sequence: CATSRDRGGQPQHF. The V call is TRBV15, the J call TRBJ1-5; TRBD1 agrees at 10 bases. CDR1 LNHNV and CDR2 YYDKDF come from the germline V gene (reference sequence). The CDR3 sequence is 14 residues long. V was clipped by 3 bases and J by 6 bases; unmatched bases: 2.

The J gene is TRBJ2-1, the V gene TRBV6-4, with 12 bases identical to TRBD2. Germline trimming cut 6 bases from V and 4 bases from J; bases unmatched to any gene: 4. The CDR3 has 15 amino acids. CDR1 MRHNA and CDR2 SNTAGT come from the germline V gene. This CDR3 is CASSALAGGYNEQFF. Here the CDR3 DNA reads TGTGCCAGCAGCGCCCTAGCGGGGGGGTACAATGAGCAGTTCTTC.

The chain employs TRBV4-1 and TRBJ1-1; tentatively, D is TRBD1 (5 bases). Germline CDR1 and CDR2: MGHRA and YSYEKL. The CDR3 sequence is 16 residues long. Between the trimmed V and J ends, which lost 1 base and 1 base, there was a span of 13 bases. In DNA form, the CDR3 reads TGCGCCAGCAGCCAAGCCCGGGGGGAGGGGAACACTGAAGCTTTCTTT. Translating it yields CASSQARGEGNTEAFF.

The V call is TRBV5-1, the J call TRBJ1-6, with 7 bases aligning to TRBD1. The CDR3 loop spans 13 amino acids. CDR1 and CDR2 (germline): SGHRS, YFSETQ. V lost 4 bases to trimming and J lost 7 bases; unmatched junction nucleotides: 2. The CDR3 DNA reads as TGCGCCAGCAGCGAACAGGGGAATTCACCCCTCCACTTT. This codes for CASSEQGNSPLHF.

CDR3 nucleotide sequence: TGTGCCAGCAGCCCACAGGGTTTGCGTGGAAACACCATATATTTT. This sequence encodes CASSPQGLRGNTIYF. The chain recombines TRBV25-1 with TRBJ1-3, with D perhaps matching TRBD1 (6 bases). This CDR3 has 15 residues. The germline gives CDR1 MGHDK, CDR2 SYGVNS. The V gene lost 6 bases and the J gene lost 3 bases, with 15 bases spanning the gap.

This chain uses TRBV12-3 or TRBV12-4 with TRBJ2-2; D perhaps matches TRBD1 (5 bases). V was shortened by 2 bases and J by 5 bases, with 6 bases between the two germline ends. The length of the CDR3 is 13 residues. The CDR3 spells CASSLQGTGELFF. The DNA for the CDR3 is TGTGCCAGCAGTTTACAGGGTACCGGGGAGCTGTTTTTT.

The rearrangement joins TRBV27 to TRBJ2-3, with 7 bases that match TRBD1. Germline trimming cut 2 bases from V and 2 bases from J; bases unmatched to any gene: 7. Looked up from germline, CDR1 is MNHEY and CDR2 is SMNVEV (reference sequence). There are 16 residues in the CDR3. CDR3 bases: TGTGCCAGCAGTTTAGCGCCGGACAGGCCCACAGATACGCAGTATTTT. This encodes CASSLAPDRPTDTQYF.

V gene TRBV11-1 combines with J gene TRBJ2-7; TRBD1 matches at 10 bases. Per the germline V gene, CDR1 is SGHAT and CDR2 is FQDESV (reference sequence). V dropped 4 bases and J dropped 4; count of bases not matched to a gene: 4. The CDR3 runs to 14 residues. CDR3 sequence: CASSWGQGTYEQYF. The CDR3 bases are TGTGCCAGCAGCTGGGGACAGGGGACATACGAGCAGTACTTC.

The V and J genes are TRBV27 and TRBJ2-7; TRBD1 matches 8 bases. V gave up 1 base and J gave up 2 bases; unmatched junction bases: 7. The germline V gene encodes CDR1 MNHEY and CDR2 SMNVEV (reference sequence). This CDR3 has 16 amino acids. In DNA, the CDR3 is TGTGCCAGCAGTTTATATGGGACAGGTGAAGCCTACGAGCAGTACTTC. It yields the protein CASSLYGTGEAYEQYF.

J is TRBJ2-1 and V is TRBV20-1; 7 nucleotides align to TRBD1. The CDR3 runs to 14 residues. J lost 1 base, V lost 3 bases, and 3 bases had no gene match. The germline V gene encodes CDR1 DFQATT and CDR2 SNEGSKA (reference sequence). CDR3 nucleotides: TGCAGTGCTAGTCCGGGACAGTCCTACAATGAGCAGTTCTTC. Translated: CSASPGQSYNEQFF.

Comments on this clone: Other DNA sequences in this sample translate to the same CDR3. The V call is TRBV7-9, the J call TRBJ2-3, with 9 bases that match TRBD1. The CDR3 runs to 15 residues. Unmatched junction bases numbered 5, after V lost 6 bases and J lost 1 base. Germline loops: CDR1 SEHNR, CDR2 FQNEAQ (reference sequence). Written as DNA, the CDR3 is TGTGCCAGCAGTTACCGGACAGGGGGCACAGATACGCAGTATTTT. Translating it yields CASSYRTGGTDTQYF.

The J gene is TRBJ2-1, the V gene TRBV27; the D gene is possibly TRBD2 (6 bases). The CDR3 covers 13 residues. V was clipped by 5 bases and J by 8 bases, with 13 bases between them. The germline gives CDR1 MNHEY, CDR2 SMNVEV (reference sequence). The CDR3 region has the DNA TGTGCCAGCAGTAGACTAGAATGGTATGAGCAGTTCTTC. Translation: CASSRLEWYEQFF.

The rearrangement links TRBV19 to TRBJ1-1; D gene uncertain. Germline CDR1 and CDR2: LNHDA and SQIVND (reference sequence). The CDR3 is made up of 14 amino acids. With 7 bases removed from V and 3 bases from J, the gap between germline ends came to 15 bases. CDR3 region: CASINRGQYTEAFF. The DNA for the CDR3 is TGTGCCAGTATTAACCGAGGGCAATACACTGAAGCTTTCTTT. The complete variable domain, with remaining parts taken from reference TRBV19 and TRBJ1-1, reads DGGITQSPKYLFRKEGQNVTLSCEQNLNHDAMYWYRQDPGQGLRLIYYSQIVNDFQKGDIAEGYSVSREKKESFPLTVTSAQKNPTAFYLCASINRGQYTEAFFGQGTRLTVV.

The chain links TRBV4-3 to TRBJ2-7; TRBD1 matches at 7 bases. CDR3 length: 16 residues. V lost 0 bases to trimming and J lost 6 bases; unmatched junction nucleotides: 11. The germline V gene encodes CDR1 LGHNA and CDR2 YSLEER. CDR3: CASSQDLVTGMLEQYF. In DNA form, the CDR3 reads TGCGCCAGCAGCCAAGATCTGGTGACAGGGATGCTCGAGCAGTACTTC.

The V gene is TRBV7-2, the J gene TRBJ2-1, with TRBD2 as a possible D gene (6 bases). With 0 bases removed from V and 8 bases from J, the gap between germline ends came to 14 bases. From germline, CDR1 is SGHTA and CDR2 FQGNSA. CDR3 length: 15 residues. The CDR3 nucleotides read TGTGCCAGCAGCTTAGCCGCCACTAGCTTCCATGAGCAGTTCTTC. This translates into CASSLAATSFHEQFF.

The chain employs TRBV11-2 and TRBJ2-1, with a tentative D call TRBD2 (7 bases). The germline V gene has CDR1 SGHAT and CDR2 FQNNGV. The length of the CDR3 is 12 residues. The ends were cut back, 6 bases at V and 7 bases at J, with 10 bases in the middle. The CDR3 bases are TGTGCCAGCAGTAAGGGGGGGAATGAGCAGTTCTTC. As protein: CASSKGGNEQFF.

The chain joins TRBV6-2 or TRBV6-3 to TRBJ1-3; possibly TRBD1 for D (5 bases). The germline V gene encodes CDR1 MNHEY and CDR2 SVGEGT. Trimming cost V 6 bases and J 2 bases, with 23 bases left between them. The CDR3 is 18 amino acids. The CDR3 is CASSLGHLQIRTGNTIYF. The CDR3, as DNA: TGTGCCAGCAGCCTCGGACATCTCCAAATACGTACTGGAAACACCATATATTTT.

This chain's CDR3 is CASSASILTYEQYF. The CDR3 DNA reads TGTGCCAGCAGCGCGTCCATCTTAACCTACGAGCAGTACTTC. The rearrangement uses TRBV2 and TRBJ2-7; D gene uncertain. This CDR3 region has 14 residues. Per germline, CDR1 SNHLY and CDR2 FYNNEI. V was trimmed by 6 bases and J by 2 bases, leaving 14 bases between them.

Regarding this clone: Within the sample, other DNA sequences also encode this same CDR3. This chain links TRBV18 with TRBJ1-1; 8 nucleotides line up with TRBD1. The trim removed 6 bases at V and 3 bases at J, leaving 3 bases unmatched. The CDR3 totals 13 residues. Germline CDR1 KGHSH, CDR2 LQKENI. CDR3 sequence reads: CASSPTGDTEAFF. In nucleotides, the CDR3 is TGTGCCAGCTCGCCGACAGGGGACACTGAAGCTTTCTTT.

This clone was counted between two and nine times. V gene TRBV20-1 combines with J gene TRBJ2-1; TRBD2 aligns across 9 bases. V trimming: 3 bases; J trimming: 2 bases; junction bases outside the gene matches: 5. CDR1 and CDR2 (germline): DFQATT, SNEGSKA (reference sequence). The CDR3 runs 15 residues. CDR3 amino acids: CSASRREGPYNEQFF. The CDR3 DNA reads as TGCAGTGCTAGTAGGCGGGAGGGCCCCTACAATGAGCAGTTCTTC.

This sequence joins TRBV5-6 and TRBJ2-7, with no clear D. V shed 2 bases and J shed 3 bases, with 9 bases lying between them. From germline, CDR1 is SGHDT and CDR2 YYEEEE. This CDR3 is built from 13 residues. The CDR3 region is CASSLRRYYEQYF. In nucleotides, the CDR3 is TGTGCCAGCAGCTTAAGGCGGTACTACGAGCAGTACTTC.

The chain combines TRBV5-4 with TRBJ1-1; 7 bases fit TRBD1. This CDR3 is built from 15 residues. V was pared by 1 base and J by 5 bases, with 8 bases of the junction left unmatched. Germline lookup yields CDR1 SGHNT and CDR2 YYREEE (reference sequence). The CDR3 loop reads CASSLPDRSRTEAFF. The CDR3 bases are TGTGCCAGCAGCTTGCCGGACAGGTCGAGGACTGAAGCTTTCTTT.

The chain recombines TRBV9 with TRBJ2-1, with 9 positions matching TRBD1. The CDR3 totals 16 residues. Germline CDR1 is SGDLS and CDR2 is YYNGEE. The V and J ends lost 1 base and 8 bases, in that order; junction bases with no gene match: 10. Written as DNA, the CDR3 is TGTGCCAGCAGCGTAAGGAGGGACAGGGCGATGGATGAGCAGTTCTTC. Translating it yields CASSVRRDRAMDEQFF.

The gene calls are TRBV7-2 and TRBJ2-2; D ambiguous. The CDR3 extends over 14 amino acids. V was pared by 8 bases and J by 0 bases, with 10 bases between. Germline CDR1 and CDR2: SGHTA and FQGNSA. CDR3 nucleotide sequence: TGTGCCAGCGAGAGCCCCGCGAACACCGGGGAGCTGTTTTTT. Its translation is CASESPANTGELFF.

This clone occurred many times. The chain recombines TRBV2 with TRBJ2-7, with D perhaps matching TRBD1 (5 bases). Trimming left V 0 bases short and J 2 bases short, with 8 bases between. The CDR3 spans 14 residues. Germline V gives CDR1 SNHLY, CDR2 FYNNEI. CDR3 region: CASSEAGLPYEQYF. The CDR3 DNA is TGTGCCAGCAGTGAAGCGGGGCTACCCTACGAGCAGTACTTC.